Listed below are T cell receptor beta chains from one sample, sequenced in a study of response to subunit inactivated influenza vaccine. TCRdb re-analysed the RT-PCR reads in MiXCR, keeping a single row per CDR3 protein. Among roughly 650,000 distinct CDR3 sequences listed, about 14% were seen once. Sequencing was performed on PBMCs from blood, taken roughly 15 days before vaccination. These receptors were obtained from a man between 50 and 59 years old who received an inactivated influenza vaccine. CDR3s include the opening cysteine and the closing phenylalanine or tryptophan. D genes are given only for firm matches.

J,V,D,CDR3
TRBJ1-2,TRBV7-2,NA,CASSLDGSPGRYGYTF
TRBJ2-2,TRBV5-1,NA,CASSFNMDRGTGELFF
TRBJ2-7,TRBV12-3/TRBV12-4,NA,CASSLGRTWGEQYF
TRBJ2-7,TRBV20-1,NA,CSARVASSYEQYF
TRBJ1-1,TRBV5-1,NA,CASSLTVTTEAFF
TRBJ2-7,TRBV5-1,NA,CASSLETPGTGAYEQYF
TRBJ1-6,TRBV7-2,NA,CASSLLGLGNNSPLHF
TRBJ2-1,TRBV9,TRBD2,CASTPGLAGGYNEQFF
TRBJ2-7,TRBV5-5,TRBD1,CASSTDRGQSYEQYF
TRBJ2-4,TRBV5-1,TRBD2,CASSPGLAGDSPSAKNIQYF
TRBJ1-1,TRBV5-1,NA,CASRYETNTEAFF
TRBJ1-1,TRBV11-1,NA,CASSLSAPNTEAFF
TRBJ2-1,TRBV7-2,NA,CASSLASYNEQFF
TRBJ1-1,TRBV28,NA,CASRAAQQPSEAFF
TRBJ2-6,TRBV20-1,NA,CSAIDSPGANVLTF
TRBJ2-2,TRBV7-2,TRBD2,CASSAGLAGVGTGELFF
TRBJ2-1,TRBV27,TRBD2,CASSLLTPLAGAGNEQFF
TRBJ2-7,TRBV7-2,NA,CASSLAGRDYYEQYF
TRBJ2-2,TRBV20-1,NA,CSAGDGYTGELFF
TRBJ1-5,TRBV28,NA,CASSFFLRGTSNQPQHF
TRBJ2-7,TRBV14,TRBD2,CASSQIGTGGEYF
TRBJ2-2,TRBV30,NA,CAWSVVTGELFF
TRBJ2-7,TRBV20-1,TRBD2,CSARASGRAYEQYF
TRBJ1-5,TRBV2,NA,CASTSFGNQPQHF
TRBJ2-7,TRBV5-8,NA,CASSFVSGREQYF
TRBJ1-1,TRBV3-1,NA,CASRHQGTEAFF
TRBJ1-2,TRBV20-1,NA,CSASSRGSYGYTF
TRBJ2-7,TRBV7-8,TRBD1,CASSLGLGTGAYEQYF
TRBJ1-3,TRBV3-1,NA,CASSQGTPSGNTIYF
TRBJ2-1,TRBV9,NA,CASSVGVADNEQFF
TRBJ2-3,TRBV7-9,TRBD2,CASTRGGSTDTQYF
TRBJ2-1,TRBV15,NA,CATSSPSPQNEQFF
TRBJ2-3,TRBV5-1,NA,CASSAGTSHGDTQYF
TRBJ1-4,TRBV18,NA,CASHRAGRNEKLFF
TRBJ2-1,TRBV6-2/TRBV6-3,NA,CASSPAATVSRAYLNNEQFF
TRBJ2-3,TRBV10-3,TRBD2,CAIKGTSGTDTQYF
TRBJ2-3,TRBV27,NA,CASRYRDKLDTQYF
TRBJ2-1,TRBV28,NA,CASSPGLTGEQFF
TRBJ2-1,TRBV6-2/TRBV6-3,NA,CASSYALAYNEQFF
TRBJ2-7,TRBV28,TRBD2,CASSLILPRTSSYEQYF
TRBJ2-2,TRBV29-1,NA,CSVLTGSRDTGELFF
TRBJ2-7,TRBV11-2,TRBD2,CASSLGTNGFYEQYF
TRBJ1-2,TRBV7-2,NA,CASSLQASGRINYGYTF
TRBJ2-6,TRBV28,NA,CASSLWGRGVPGANVLTF
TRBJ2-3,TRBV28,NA,CASSQPWATDTQYF